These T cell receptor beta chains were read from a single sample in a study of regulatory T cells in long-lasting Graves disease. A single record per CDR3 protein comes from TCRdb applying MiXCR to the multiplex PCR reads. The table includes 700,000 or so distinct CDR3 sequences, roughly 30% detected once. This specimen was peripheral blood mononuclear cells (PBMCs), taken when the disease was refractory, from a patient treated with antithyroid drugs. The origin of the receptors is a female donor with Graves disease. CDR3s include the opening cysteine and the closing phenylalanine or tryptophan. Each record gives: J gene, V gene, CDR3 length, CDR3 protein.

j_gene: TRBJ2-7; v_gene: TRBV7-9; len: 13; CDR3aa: CASRPKDRNEQYF
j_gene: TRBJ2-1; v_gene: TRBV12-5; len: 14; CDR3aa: CASGYREGGNEQFF
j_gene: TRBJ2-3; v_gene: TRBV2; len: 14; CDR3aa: CASLLASSTDTQYF
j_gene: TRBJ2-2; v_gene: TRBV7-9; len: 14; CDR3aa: CASSPQVDTGELFF
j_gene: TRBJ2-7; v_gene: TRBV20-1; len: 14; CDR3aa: CSANPGQGKNEQYF
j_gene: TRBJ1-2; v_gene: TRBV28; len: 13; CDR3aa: CASSLDHIYGYTF
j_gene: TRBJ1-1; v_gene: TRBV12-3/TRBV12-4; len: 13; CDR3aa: CASSKDRVPEAFF
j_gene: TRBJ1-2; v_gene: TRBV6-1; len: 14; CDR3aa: CASIGGGKLYGYTF
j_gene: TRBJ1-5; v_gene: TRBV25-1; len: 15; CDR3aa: CASSHGGAGNQPQHF
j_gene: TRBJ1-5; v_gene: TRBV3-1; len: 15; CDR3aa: CASSQDGRGNQPQHF
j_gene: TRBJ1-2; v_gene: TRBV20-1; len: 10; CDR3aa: CSATTRGYTF
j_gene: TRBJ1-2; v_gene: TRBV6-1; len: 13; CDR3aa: CAGRPREGYGYTF
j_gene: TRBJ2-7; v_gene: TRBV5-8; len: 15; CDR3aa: CASSLGGRPEGEQYF
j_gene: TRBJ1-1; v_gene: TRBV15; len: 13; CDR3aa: CATSRVLNTEAFF
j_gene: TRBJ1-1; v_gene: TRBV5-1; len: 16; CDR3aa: CASSLEGTGINTEAFF
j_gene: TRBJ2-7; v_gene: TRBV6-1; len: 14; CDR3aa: CASSVESGTYEQYF
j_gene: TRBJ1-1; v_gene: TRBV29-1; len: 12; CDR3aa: CSVDKVGTEAFF
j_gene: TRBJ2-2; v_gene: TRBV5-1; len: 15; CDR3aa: CASSLEPSNAGELFF
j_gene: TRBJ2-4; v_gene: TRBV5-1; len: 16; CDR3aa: CASSTGTSGNRNIQYF
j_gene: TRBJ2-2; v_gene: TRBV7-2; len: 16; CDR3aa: CASSPEARWNTGELFF
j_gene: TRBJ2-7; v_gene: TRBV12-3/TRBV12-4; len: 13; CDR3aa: CASSLRTPFVQYF
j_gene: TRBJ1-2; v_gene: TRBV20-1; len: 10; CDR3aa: CSARDNGYTF
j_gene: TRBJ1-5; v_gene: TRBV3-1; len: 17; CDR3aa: CASSLYGPDSRRQPQHF
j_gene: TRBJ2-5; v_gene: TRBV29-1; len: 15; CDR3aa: CSVDKVGGIKETQYF
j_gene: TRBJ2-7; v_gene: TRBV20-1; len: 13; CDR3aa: CSATWTENYEQYF
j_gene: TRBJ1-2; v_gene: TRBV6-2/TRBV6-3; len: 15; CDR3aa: CASRGGQGAIYGYTF
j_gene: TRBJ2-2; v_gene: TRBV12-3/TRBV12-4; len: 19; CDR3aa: CASSASYHLDRGRTGELFF
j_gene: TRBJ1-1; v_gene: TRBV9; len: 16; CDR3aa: CASSAPPLGRTGGTFF
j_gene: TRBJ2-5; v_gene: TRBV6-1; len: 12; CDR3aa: CASRKTAETQYF
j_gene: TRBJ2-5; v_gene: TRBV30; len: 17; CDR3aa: CAWSPTYGQEIWETQYF
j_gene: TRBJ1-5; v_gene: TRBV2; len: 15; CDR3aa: CASSERPRKDGPQHF
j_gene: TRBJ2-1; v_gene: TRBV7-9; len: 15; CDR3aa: CASSLVGSVSNEQFF
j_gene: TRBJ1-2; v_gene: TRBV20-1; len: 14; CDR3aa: CSARDRRVVYGYTF
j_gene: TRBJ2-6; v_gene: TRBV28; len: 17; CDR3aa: CASSSLAGLAGANVLTF
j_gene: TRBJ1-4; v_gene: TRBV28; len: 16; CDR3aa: CASSISRRGRNEKLFF
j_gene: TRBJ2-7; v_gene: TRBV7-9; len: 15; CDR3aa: CASSHSGLALLEQYF
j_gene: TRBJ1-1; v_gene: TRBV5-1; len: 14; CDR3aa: CASSVSGPNTEAFF
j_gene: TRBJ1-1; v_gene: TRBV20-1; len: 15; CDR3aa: CSARGDQGMNTEAFF
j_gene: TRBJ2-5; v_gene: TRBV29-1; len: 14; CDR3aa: CSVGRATAQETQYF
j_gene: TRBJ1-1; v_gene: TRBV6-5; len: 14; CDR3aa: CASSSVRDSTEAFF
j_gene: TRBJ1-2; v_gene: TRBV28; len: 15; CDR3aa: CASSSGQRGSYGYTF
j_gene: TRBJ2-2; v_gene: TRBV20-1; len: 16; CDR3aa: CSARPVKDGATGELFF
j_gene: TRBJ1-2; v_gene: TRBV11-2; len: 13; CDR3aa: CASSLREVYGYTF
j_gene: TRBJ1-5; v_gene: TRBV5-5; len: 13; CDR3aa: CASSAGSDQPQHF